This paragraph covers one T cell receptor (beta chain) sequence. This clonotype was counted a few times. This clone's antigen is unknown. Nothing much larger sits one base from this clone, and base qualities are not available. The source of the sample is a study of blood T cells in healthy people across ages (dated by TCRdb to between 2014 and 2017). As for the study more broadly: In model experiments, roughly one uniquely barcoded TCR beta cDNA molecule per two T cells was captured by template switching. To avoid experimental bias, donors of different ages were spread randomly across the sequencing lanes. The donors were split into four age groups: young (average about 15 years), middle-aged (39), aged (more than 55) and long-lived (about 74). Two additional independent replicas of 1 million unique cDNA reads from the same blood draw were analyzed for two donors (one aged 18 to 29 and one aged 80 or older). Age-related changes in TCR beta repertoire diversity were measured in the study by deep sequencing normalized with unique cDNA molecular identifiers. Findings and caveats that apply to the study as a whole: Compared with the aged group, more naive CD4+ T cells, fewer expanded clones and increased TCR diversity were shown by the long-lived group, suggesting age selection. Estimates of total diversity from one million sequenced T cells were regarded as lower bounds and underestimates. The percentage of naive T cells measured by flow cytometry correlated strongly with observed TCR beta diversity. The CMV infection status of donors was not known, potentially confounding age-related changes in expanded clonotypes. Since profiling was done on bulk unsorted PBMCs, naive and antigen-experienced compartments could not be conclusively compared. Observed TCR beta diversity per million T cells fell roughly linearly with age, and a significant reduction was already apparent by age around 44.

Receptor libraries were prepared by 5' RACE. Sequencing was performed on an Illumina HiSeq 2500. The second PCR ran for roughly 7 to 12 cycles and used a J-beta primer mix along with a sample-barcoded 5' primer. A unique molecular identifier was introduced onto each TCR beta cDNA molecule by a template-switch 5' adaptor carrying 12 random nucleotides. At least 2.5 million CDR3-containing paired-end reads were obtained from each sample. First-strand cDNA synthesis was performed from all RNA using the Mint cDNA synthesis kit, with priming by a TRBC-specific oligonucleotide. After uracil-DNA glycosylase treatment, a first 18-cycle PCR used universal primers M1SS and BC2_uni_R on all cDNA. The authors processed their data as follows. For normalization, 1 million high-quality reads, each with a distinct molecular identifier, were randomly selected from each sample. Reads with shared molecular identifiers were discarded instead of being binned into consensus sequences. MiTCR, with a Q25 quality threshold and the strictest error-elimination algorithm, was used for CDR3 identification, clonotype clustering and error correction. A nonparametric unseen species model with Euler transformation was used to estimate lower-bound total TCR beta diversity. In-frame beta chains were kept once TCRdb had trimmed the public reads at Q25 with fastp and called clones with MiXCR. Each CDR3 protein gets just one entry, which takes the most common genes and DNA from the rows behind it. The V and J calls reflect TCRdb's pipeline rather than the authors' work. In this sample the table shows more than 650,000 distinct CDR3 sequences, roughly 50% of which occur a single time. The ten most abundant clones make up approximately 41% of the sample.

Measured from the cysteine to the phenylalanine, the CDR3 is 16 residues long. Only CDR3 DNA remains: 48 bases, in frame from the first base. Trimming costs V 4 bases and J 7 bases, and their ends lie 18 bases apart. From a lookup of the germline V gene, CDR1 and CDR2 are SGHRS and YFSETQ. Donors were 35 to 40 systemically healthy Caucasian individuals from Russia aged roughly 6 to 100 years. Each donor gave roughly 9.5 milliliters of peripheral blood, collected into EDTA-treated Vacutainer tubes. Ficoll-Paque density-gradient centrifugation was used to isolate PBMCs, with at least 6 million obtained per sample. Total RNA, at least 5 micrograms per sample, was extracted from PBMCs with Trizol reagent. The percentages of naive CD45RAhigh/CD27high T cells were determined by flow cytometry on a PBMC aliquot from every donor.

Recombination linked TRBV5-1 to TRBJ1-6; TRBD1 is possibly the D segment (6 matching bases). The TCR sequence derives from a man older than 75 in good health. The sequencing input was blood. The sequenced DNA: TGCGCCAGCAGCCCGACAGGAAATTTGCGAAATTCACCCCTCCACTTT. This yields the protein CASSPTGNLRNSPLHF.